One and the same sample provided the 10 T cell receptor beta chains below, sequenced in a study of CD8+CD57+ T cells in acquired aplastic anemia. According to the study, genomic DNA was the template for TCR beta VDJ and CDR3 profiling. TCRdb reprocessed the reads via MiXCR and lists one record per CDR3 protein. The data hold about 58,000 distinct CDR3 sequences, with around 57% observed a single time. Selection for sequencing was limited to patients who had shown CD8+CD57+ cell expansion by flow cytometry. What was sequenced was sorted CD4+, CD8+, or CD8+CD57+ T cells (not recorded which) from PBMCs. These receptors all stem from a human donor with aplastic anemia.

Turning to this clonotype: A much larger clone sits a single nucleotide away, making a read error possible. In DNA form, the CDR3 reads TGCACCAGCAGCCAAGATTGGGCAGGAAACACTGAAGCTTTCTTT. Its translation is CTSSQDWAGNTEAFF. This rearrangement joins TRBV4-3 to TRBJ1-1; D is ambiguous. The CDR3 is 15 amino acids. The germline CDR1 and CDR2 sequences are LGHNA and YSLEER.

This clonotype came up many times. The rearrangement links TRBV7-8 to TRBJ2-1; D gene ambiguous. Germline loops: CDR1 SGHVS, CDR2 FQNEAQ. This CDR3 region has 13 residues. Trimming shortened V by 0 bases and J by 6 bases, and 6 bases separated the two germline ends. CDR3 nucleotides: TGTGCCAGCAGCTTAGCCCCCGGCAATGAGCAGTTCTTC. This encodes CASSLAPGNEQFF.

This clonotype was seen at least ten times. The CDR3, as DNA: TGTGCCAGCAGCTTAGGACTAGTCAACACCGGGGAGCTGTTTTTT. It codes for CASSLGLVNTGELFF. The chain joins TRBV7-9 to TRBJ2-2, with a possible D match to TRBD2 (6 bases). Germline lookup yields CDR1 SEHNR and CDR2 FQNEAQ (reference sequence). V dropped 1 base and J dropped 2 bases, with 8 bases sitting between them. The CDR3 runs 15 residues.

The sample holds many counts of this clonotype. The chain employs TRBV15 and TRBJ1-5; the D gene is possibly TRBD1 (5 bases). Germline-derived CDR1 and CDR2 are LNHNV and YYDKDF (reference sequence). CDR3 size: 15 residues. V was clipped by 0 bases and J by 0 bases, with 6 bases between them. The chain's CDR3 is CATSRDGGSNQPQHF. Written as DNA, the CDR3 is TGTGCCACCAGCAGAGATGGGGGTAGCAATCAGCCCCAGCATTTT.

This clonotype was seen many times. This sequence joins TRBV6-5 and TRBJ1-5; D ambiguous. The germline gives CDR1 MNHEY, CDR2 SVGAGI. The ends were cut back, 11 bases at V and 0 bases at J, with 5 bases in the middle. The CDR3 covers 11 residues. CDR3 in DNA: TGTGCCGTGGGTAGCAATCAGCCCCAGCATTTT. It yields the protein CAVGSNQPQHF.

The rearrangement uses TRBV11-2 and TRBJ2-7; 8 bases align to TRBD2. Germline-derived CDR1 and CDR2 are SGHAT and FQNNGV. V shed 5 bases and J 4 bases; nucleotides not matched to a gene: 10. This CDR3 comprises 15 residues. CDR3 nucleotide sequence: TGTGCCAGCAGCCTGGCAGCGGGGGCAACTTACGAGCAGTACTTC. Translation: CASSLAAGATYEQYF.

The J gene is TRBJ2-3, the V gene TRBV20-1; 10 positions match TRBD2. This CDR3 is built from 13 residues. V trimming: 6 bases; J trimming: 1 base; junction bases outside the gene matches: 1. From germline, CDR1 is DFQATT and CDR2 SNEGSKA (reference sequence). The CDR3 spells CSAGTSGTDTQYF. CDR3 in DNA: TGCAGTGCCGGGACTAGCGGCACAGATACGCAGTATTTT.

This clonotype was observed at least ten times. The chain recombines TRBV7-9 with TRBJ2-3, with D perhaps matching TRBD1 (5 bases). The CDR3 totals 16 residues. Trimming pared 4 bases from V and 6 bases from J, leaving 20 bases between. Germline V CDR1 and CDR2: SEHNR, FQNEAQ (reference sequence). CDR3 nucleotides: TGTGCCAGCAGCTCCACTTCCAGGGTGGATAGGGATACGCAGTATTTT. It translates to CASSSTSRVDRDTQYF.

A remark on this clonotype: A junction end diverges from the germline sequence, so it may reflect a read error. The chain recombines TRBV20-1 with TRBJ2-7; D unclear. The CDR3 has 13 amino acids. Germline CDR1 reads DFQATT; CDR2 reads SNEGSKA (reference sequence). The CDR3 region has the DNA TGCAGTGCTAGCCGGGCGGATACCTACGAGCGGTACTTC. Its protein is CSASRADTYERYF.

This clonotype was found once. The chain recombines TRBV7-2 with TRBJ2-7; 8 bases match TRBD1. Trimming at V came to 4 bases and at J to 6 bases, leaving 2 bases not matched to a gene. CDR1 is SGHTA and CDR2 is FQGNSA in the germline V gene. This CDR3 has 12 amino acids. For the CDR3, the DNA is TGTGCCAGCAGCTCCGGACAGGGCGAGCAGTACTTC. This codes for CASSSGQGEQYF.